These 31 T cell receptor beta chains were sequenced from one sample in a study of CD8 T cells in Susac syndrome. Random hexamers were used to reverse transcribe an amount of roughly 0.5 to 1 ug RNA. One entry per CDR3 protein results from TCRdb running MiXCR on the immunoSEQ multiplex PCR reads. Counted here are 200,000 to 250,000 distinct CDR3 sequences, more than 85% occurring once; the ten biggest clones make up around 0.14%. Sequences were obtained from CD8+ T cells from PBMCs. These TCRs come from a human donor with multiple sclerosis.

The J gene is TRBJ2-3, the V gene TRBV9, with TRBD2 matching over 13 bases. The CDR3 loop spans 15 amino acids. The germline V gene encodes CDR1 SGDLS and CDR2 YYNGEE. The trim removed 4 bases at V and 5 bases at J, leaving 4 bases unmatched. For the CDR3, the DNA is TGTGCCAGCAGCCTCGGACTAGCGGGAGTAGATACGCAGTATTTT. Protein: CASSLGLAGVDTQYF.

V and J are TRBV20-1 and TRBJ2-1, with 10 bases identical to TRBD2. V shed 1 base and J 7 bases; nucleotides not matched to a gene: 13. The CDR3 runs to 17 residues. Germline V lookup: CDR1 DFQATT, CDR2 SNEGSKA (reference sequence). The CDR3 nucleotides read TGCAGTGCTAGAGGGGGGGTTAAAGCGGGAGGGCCGAATGAGCAGTTCTTC. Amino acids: CSARGGVKAGGPNEQFF.

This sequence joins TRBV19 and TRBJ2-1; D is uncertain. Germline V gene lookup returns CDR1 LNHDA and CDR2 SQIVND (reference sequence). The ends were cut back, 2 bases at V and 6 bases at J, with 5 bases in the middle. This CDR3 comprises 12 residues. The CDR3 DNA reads TGTGCCAGTAGTATACTTTCCAATGAGCAGTTCTTC. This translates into CASSILSNEQFF.

This chain's CDR3 is CASSPRGGTADEQYF. CDR3 bases: TGTGCCAGCAGCCCTCGGGGGGGGACTGCGGACGAGCAGTACTTC. J is TRBJ2-7 and V is TRBV14; 8 positions agree with TRBD2. Looked up from germline, CDR1 is SGHDN and CDR2 is FVKESK. V gave up 4 bases and J gave up 5 bases; unmatched junction bases: 10. This CDR3 has 15 amino acids.

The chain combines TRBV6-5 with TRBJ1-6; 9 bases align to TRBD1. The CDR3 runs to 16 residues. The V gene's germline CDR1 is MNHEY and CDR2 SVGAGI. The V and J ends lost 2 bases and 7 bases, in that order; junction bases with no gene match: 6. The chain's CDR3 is CASSYGQGRLNSPLHF. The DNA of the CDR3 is TGTGCCAGCAGTTACGGACAGGGGCGACTGAATTCACCCCTCCACTTT.

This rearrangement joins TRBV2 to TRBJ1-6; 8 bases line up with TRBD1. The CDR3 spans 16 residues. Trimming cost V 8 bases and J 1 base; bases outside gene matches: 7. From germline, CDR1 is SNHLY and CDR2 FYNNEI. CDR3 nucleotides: TGTGCCAGCCAGACAGGGGTCGGATCCTATAATTCACCCCTCCACTTT. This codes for CASQTGVGSYNSPLHF.

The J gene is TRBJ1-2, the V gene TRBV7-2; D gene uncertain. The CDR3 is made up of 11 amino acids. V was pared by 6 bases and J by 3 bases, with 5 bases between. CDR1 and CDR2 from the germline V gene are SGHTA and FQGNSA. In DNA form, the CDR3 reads TGTGCCAGCAGTACGGACTATGGCTACACCTTC. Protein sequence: CASSTDYGYTF. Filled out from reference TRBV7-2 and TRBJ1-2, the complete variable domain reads GAGVSQSPSNKVTEKGKDVELRCDPISGHTALYWYRQSLGQGLEFLIYFQGNSAPDKSGLPSDRFSAERTGGSVSTLTIQRTQQEDSAVYLCASSTDYGYTFGSGTRLTVV.

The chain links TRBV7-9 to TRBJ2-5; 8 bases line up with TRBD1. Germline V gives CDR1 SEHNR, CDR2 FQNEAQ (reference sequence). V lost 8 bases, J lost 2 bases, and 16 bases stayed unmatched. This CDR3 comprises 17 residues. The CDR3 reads CASFSLAPGQAQETQYF. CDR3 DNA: TGTGCCAGCTTCTCCCTCGCGCCGGGACAGGCGCAAGAGACCCAGTACTTC.

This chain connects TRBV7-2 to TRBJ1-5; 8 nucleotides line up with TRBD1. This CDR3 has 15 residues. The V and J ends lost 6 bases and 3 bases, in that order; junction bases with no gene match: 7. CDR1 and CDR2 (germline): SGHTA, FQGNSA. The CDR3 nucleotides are TGTGCCAGCAGTCCCCGGACAGGGCCCAATCAGCCCCAGCATTTT. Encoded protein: CASSPRTGPNQPQHF.

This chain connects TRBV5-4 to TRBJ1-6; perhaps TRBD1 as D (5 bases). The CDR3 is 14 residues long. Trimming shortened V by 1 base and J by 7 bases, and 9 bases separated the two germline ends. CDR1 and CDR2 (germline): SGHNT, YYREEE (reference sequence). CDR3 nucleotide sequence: TGTGCCAGCAGCTTGCACAGGACCAATTCACCCCTCCACTTT. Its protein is CASSLHRTNSPLHF.

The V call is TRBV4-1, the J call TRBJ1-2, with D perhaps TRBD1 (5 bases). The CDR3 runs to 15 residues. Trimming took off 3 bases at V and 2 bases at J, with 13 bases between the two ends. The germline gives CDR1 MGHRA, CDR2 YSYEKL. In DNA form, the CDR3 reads TGCGCCAGCAGCCAGGAAGACGCAGGGAACTATGGCTACACCTTC. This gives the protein CASSQEDAGNYGYTF.

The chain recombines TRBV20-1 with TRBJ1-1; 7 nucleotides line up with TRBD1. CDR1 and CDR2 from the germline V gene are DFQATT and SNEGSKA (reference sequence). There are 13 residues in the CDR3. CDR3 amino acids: CACDKTGKAEAFF. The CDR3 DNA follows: TGCGCGTGCGATAAGACAGGGAAGGCTGAAGCTTTCTTT.

This chain's CDR3 is CASSLKTGSTEAFF. CDR3 nucleotides: TGTGCCAGCAGCCTAAAGACAGGCTCCACTGAAGCTTTCTTT. The V and J genes are TRBV3-1 and TRBJ1-1; a weak D match, TRBD1 (6 bases). Germline V gene data show CDR1 as LGHDT and CDR2 as YNNKEL (reference sequence). V was shortened by 4 bases and J by 4 bases, with 13 bases between the two germline ends. The CDR3 runs 14 residues.

The CDR3 spells CSARDLRASGSYEQYF. Written as DNA, the CDR3 is TGCAGTGCTAGAGATCTAAGGGCGAGCGGGAGCTACGAGCAGTACTTC. V is TRBV20-1 and J is TRBJ2-7; 8 bases are shared with TRBD2. The CDR3 extends over 16 amino acids. The trim removed 0 bases at V and 3 bases at J, leaving 10 bases unmatched. From germline, CDR1 is DFQATT and CDR2 SNEGSKA (reference sequence).

The CDR3 sequence is CASSLGGARTDTQYF. CDR3 bases: TGTGCCAGCAGCTTAGGCGGGGCCCGCACAGATACGCAGTATTTT. The rearrangement uses TRBV13 and TRBJ2-3; perhaps D is TRBD1 or TRBD2 (5 bases each). Germline CDR1 reads PRHDT; CDR2 reads FYEKMQ (reference sequence). Trimming cost V 0 bases and J 1 base, with 8 bases left between them. This CDR3 is built from 15 residues.

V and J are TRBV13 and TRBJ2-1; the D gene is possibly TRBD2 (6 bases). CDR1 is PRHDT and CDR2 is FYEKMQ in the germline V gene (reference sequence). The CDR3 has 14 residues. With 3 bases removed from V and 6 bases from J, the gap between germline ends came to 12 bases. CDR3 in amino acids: CASSLGSSVNEQFF. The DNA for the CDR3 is TGTGCCAGCAGCTTGGGGTCTAGCGTCAATGAGCAGTTCTTC.

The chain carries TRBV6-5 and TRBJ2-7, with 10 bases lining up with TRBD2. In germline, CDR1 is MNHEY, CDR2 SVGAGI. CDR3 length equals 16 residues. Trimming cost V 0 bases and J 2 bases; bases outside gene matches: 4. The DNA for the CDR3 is TGTGCCAGCAGTTACTCGGCTAGCGGGGGTACCTACGAGCAGTACTTC. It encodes CASSYSASGGTYEQYF.

The CDR3 here is CASSKGTGAYNEQFF. The CDR3 DNA is TGTGCCAGCAGCAAAGGGACAGGGGCTTACAATGAGCAGTTCTTC. The chain joins TRBV13 to TRBJ2-1, with 10 nucleotides matching TRBD1. Germline assignment: CDR1 PRHDT and CDR2 FYEKMQ (reference sequence). This CDR3 region has 15 residues. J lost 4 bases, V lost 5 bases, and 5 bases had no gene match.

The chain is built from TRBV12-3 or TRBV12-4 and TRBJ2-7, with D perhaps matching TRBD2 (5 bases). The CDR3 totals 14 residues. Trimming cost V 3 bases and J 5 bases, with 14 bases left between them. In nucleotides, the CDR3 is TGTGCCAGCAGTTTTAAGCTACCCGGGGACGAGCAGTACTTC. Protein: CASSFKLPGDEQYF.

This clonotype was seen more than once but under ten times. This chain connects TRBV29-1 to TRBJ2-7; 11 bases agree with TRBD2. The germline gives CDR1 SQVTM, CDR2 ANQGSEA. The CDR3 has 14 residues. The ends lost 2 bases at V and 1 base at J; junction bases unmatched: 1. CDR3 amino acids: CSVELAGGSYEQYF. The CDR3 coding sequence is TGCAGCGTTGAACTAGCGGGAGGATCCTACGAGCAGTACTTC.

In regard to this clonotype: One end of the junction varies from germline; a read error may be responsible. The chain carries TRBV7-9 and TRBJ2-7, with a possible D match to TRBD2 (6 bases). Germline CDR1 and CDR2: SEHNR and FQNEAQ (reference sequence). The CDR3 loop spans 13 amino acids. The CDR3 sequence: CASTLGGTGEQYF. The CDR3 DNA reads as TGTGCCAGCACCTTAGGCGGGACGGGCGAGCAGTACTTC.

This chain's CDR3 is CSVERDEPTQYF. The CDR3 coding sequence is TGCAGCGTTGAACGTGACGAGCCCACGCAGTATTTT. The gene calls are TRBV29-1 and TRBJ2-3; no firm D call. V was clipped by 2 bases and J by 9 bases, with 12 bases between them. The germline V gene has CDR1 SQVTM and CDR2 ANQGSEA. The CDR3 loop spans 12 amino acids.

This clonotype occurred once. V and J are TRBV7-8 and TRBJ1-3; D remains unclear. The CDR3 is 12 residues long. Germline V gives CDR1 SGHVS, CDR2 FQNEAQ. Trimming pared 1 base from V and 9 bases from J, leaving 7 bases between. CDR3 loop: CASSLGGGTIYF. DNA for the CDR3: TGTGCCAGCAGCTTAGGGGGAGGCACCATATATTTT. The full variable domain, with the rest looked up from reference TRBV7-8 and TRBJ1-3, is GAGVSQSPRYKVAKRGQDVALRCDPISGHVSLFWYQQALGQGPEFLTYFQNEAQLDKSGLPSDRFFAERPEGSVSTLKIQRTQQEDSAVYLCASSLGGGTIYFGEGSWLTVV.

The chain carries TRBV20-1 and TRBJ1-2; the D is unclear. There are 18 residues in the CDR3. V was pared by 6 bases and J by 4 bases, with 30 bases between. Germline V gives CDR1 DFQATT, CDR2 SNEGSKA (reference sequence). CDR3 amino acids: CSAYLVGRAVKTSYGYTF. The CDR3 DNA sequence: TGCAGTGCATATCTTGTAGGCCGGGCAGTGAAGACAAGCTATGGCTACACCTTC.

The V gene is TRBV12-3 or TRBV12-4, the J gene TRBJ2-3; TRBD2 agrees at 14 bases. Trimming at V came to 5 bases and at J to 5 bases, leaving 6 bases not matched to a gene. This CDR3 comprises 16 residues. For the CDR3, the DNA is TGTGCCAGCAGTCCGACTAGCGGGGGGGCTTTAGATACGCAGTATTTT. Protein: CASSPTSGGALDTQYF.

CDR3 sequence reads: CASSHRDGSGGYTF. The CDR3 DNA is TGCGCCAGCAGCCACCGGGACGGCAGCGGGGGCTACACCTTC. The chain uses TRBV5-1 and TRBJ1-2; a weak D match, TRBD1 (5 bases). Germline-derived CDR1 and CDR2 are SGHRS and YFSETQ. The CDR3 contains 14 residues. Trimming took 4 bases from V and 8 from J, leaving 18 bases between them.

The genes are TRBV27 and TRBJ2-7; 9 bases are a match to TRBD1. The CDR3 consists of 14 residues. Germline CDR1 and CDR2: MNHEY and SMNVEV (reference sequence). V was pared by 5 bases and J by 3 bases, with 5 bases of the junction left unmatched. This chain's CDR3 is CASSHRGPLYEQYF. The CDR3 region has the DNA TGTGCCAGCAGTCACAGGGGGCCCCTCTACGAGCAGTACTTC.

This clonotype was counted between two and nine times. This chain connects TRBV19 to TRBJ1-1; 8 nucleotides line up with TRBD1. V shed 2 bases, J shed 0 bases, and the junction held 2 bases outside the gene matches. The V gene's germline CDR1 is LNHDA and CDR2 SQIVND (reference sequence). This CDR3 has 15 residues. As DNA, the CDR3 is TGTGCCAGTAGTATAAGACAGGGGATGAACACTGAAGCTTTCTTT. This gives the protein CASSIRQGMNTEAFF.

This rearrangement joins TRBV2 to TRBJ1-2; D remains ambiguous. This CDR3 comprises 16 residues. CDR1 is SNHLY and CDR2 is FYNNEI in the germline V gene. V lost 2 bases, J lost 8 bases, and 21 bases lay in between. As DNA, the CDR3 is TGTGCCAGCAGTGAACGCGCGGTAGGCCGGGAGAAGGGCTACACCTTC. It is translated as CASSERAVGREKGYTF. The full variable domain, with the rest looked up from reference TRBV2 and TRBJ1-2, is EPEVTQTPSHQVTQMGQEVILRCVPISNHLYFYWYRQILGQKVEFLVSFYNNEISEKSEIFDDQFSVERPDGSNFTLKIRSTKLEDSAMYFCASSERAVGREKGYTFGSGTRLTVV.

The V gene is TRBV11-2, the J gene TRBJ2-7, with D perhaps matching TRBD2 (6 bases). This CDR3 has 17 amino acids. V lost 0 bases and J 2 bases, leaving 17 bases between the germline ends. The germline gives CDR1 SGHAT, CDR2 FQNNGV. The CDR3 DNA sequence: TGTGCCAGCAGCTTAGAGTTTGGCGGGACCGGAACCTACGAGCAGTACTTC. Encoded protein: CASSLEFGGTGTYEQYF. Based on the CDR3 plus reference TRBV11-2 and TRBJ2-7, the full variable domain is EAGVAQSPRYKIIEKRQSVAFWCNPISGHATLYWYQQILGQGPKLLIQFQNNGVVDDSQLPKDRFSAERLKGVDSTLKIQPAKLEDSAVYLCASSLEFGGTGTYEQYFGPGTRLTVT.

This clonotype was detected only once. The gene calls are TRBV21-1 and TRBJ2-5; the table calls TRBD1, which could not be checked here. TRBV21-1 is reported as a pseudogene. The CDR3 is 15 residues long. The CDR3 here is CASSKTQDRQETQYF. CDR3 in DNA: TGTGCCAGCAGCAAAACACAGGACCGACAAGAGACCCAGTACTTC.